This T cell receptor (beta chain) originates from a study of blood T cell repertoires in COVID-19 (dated by TCRdb to 2020 to 2022). Context from the whole study: Collaborator samples came from the United States, Italy and Spain and covered acute and convalescent phases of COVID-19. The prospective study material was composed of cDNA or gDNA derived from T cells, B-cell-depleted T cells, or PBMCs. Deeply sampled blood TCRbeta repertoires from subjects exposed to, actively infected with, or recovered from COVID-19 were included in the dataset. The repertoires were released in a freely available public database intended as a resource for research on the immune response to SARS-CoV-2. The samples were drawn from the first 160 participants of the ongoing ImmuneRACE study and from some 1,300 subjects provided by 6 global collaborators. Nearly every sample came with metadata listing a de-identified subject ID, COVID-19 status, age in years and sex. Where available, HLA class I and class II types were obtained from metadata supplied by the sample provider rather than from assay-based typing.

Paper-wide results and their limitations: How much clinical and demographic metadata was included differed by source and by participant, and the metadata was provided uncurated.

CDR1 and CDR2 (SGHDT, YYEEEE) derive from the germline V gene. V trim: 3 bases; J trim: 0 bases; unmatched bases: 11. Taken from cysteine to phenylalanine, the CDR3 has 18 residues. Of the read, only the CDR3 DNA is kept; its 54 bases are in frame from base 1. One collaborating source in Seattle enrolled patients during active infection and followed them longitudinally through the course of disease. The collaborating institutions used their own protocols to collect whole blood in K2EDTA tubes. Collaborator samples were shipped for TCRbeta analysis as frozen whole blood, isolated PBMCs, or DNA extracted from either sample type. TCRbeta CDR3 regions were amplified from genomic DNA using the immunoSEQ Assay, a bias-controlled multiplex PCR. As for the original processing: The number of nucleated cells in each sample was estimated by amplification of reference gene primers within the assay. To quantify the absolute abundance of each unique TCRbeta CDR3 rearrangement, sequence reads were collapsed and filtered. For each sample, productive Simpson clonality was calculated as the square root of Simpson's diversity index across productive rearrangements. TCRdb took this table from immuneACCESS and kept in-frame rearrangements with V and J called. Such tables lack part of the clones; where checked against another copy, unresolved V genes explain under half of the gap, and the rest is unexplained. That table furnishes V, J and clone size, whereas the DNA furnished D and trimming. The sample table contains 200,000 to 250,000 clones; only one count was recorded for about 83% of them. Roughly 6.2% of the sample goes to the ten largest clones.

Concerning this clone: Its target antigen remains unknown. Per-base quality was not reported, and no clone a single base away is much larger than it.

The rearranged chain carries TRBV5-6 and TRBJ1-5; 8 bases in the middle match TRBD1. The TCR was taken from an elderly woman with COVID-19, enrolled during active disease. The sequencing sample was made of peripheral blood. The CDR3 here reads CASSSLRDRILSNQPQHF. The nucleotide sequence reads as follows: TGTGCCAGCAGCTCGCTACGGGACAGGATCCTTAGCAATCAGCCCCAGCATTTT.